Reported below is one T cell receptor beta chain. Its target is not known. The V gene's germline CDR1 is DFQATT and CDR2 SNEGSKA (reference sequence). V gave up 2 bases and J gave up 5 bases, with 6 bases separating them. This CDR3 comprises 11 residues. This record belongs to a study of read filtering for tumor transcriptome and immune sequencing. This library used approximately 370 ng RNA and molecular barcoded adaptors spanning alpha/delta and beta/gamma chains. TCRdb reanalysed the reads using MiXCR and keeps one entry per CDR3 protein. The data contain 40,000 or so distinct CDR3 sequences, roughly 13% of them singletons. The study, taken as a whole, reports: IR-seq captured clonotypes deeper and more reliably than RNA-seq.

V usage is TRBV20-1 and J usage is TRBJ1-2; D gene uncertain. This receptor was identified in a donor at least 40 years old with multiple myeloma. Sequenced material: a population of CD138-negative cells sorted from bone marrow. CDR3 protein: CSARQSYGYTF. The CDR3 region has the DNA TGCAGTGCTAGACAGAGTTATGGCTACACCTTC.